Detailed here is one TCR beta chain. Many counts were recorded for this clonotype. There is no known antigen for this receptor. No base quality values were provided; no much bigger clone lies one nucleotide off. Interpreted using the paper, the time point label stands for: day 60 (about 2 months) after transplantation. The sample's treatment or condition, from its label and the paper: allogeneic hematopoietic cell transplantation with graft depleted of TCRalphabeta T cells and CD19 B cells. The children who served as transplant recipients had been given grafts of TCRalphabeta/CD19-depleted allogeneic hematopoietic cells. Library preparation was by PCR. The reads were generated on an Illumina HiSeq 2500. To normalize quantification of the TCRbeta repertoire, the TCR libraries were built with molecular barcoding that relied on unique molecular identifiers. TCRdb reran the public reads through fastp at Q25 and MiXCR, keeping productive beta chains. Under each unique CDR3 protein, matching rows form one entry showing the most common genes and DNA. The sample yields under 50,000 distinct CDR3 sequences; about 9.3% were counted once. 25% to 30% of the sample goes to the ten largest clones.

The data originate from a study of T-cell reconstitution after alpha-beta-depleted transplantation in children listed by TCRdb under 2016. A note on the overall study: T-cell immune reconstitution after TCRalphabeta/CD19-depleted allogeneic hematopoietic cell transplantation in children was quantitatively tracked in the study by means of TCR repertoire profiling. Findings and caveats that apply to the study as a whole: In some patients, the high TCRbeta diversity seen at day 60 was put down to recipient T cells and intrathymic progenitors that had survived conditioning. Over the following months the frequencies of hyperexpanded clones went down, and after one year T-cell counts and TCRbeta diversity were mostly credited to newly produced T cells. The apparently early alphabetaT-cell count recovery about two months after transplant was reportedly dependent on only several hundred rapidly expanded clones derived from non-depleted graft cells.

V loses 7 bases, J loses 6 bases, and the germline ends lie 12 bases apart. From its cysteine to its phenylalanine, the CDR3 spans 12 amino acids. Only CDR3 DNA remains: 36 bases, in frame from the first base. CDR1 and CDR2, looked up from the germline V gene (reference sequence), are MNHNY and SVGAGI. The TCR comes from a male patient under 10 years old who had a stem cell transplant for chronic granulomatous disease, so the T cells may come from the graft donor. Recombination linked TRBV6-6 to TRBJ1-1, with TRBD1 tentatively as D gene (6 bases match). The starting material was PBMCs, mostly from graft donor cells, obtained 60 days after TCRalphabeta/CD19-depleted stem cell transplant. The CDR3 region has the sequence CASNQGRAEAFF. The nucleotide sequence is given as TGTGCCAGCAACCAGGGGAGGGCTGAAGCTTTCTTT.